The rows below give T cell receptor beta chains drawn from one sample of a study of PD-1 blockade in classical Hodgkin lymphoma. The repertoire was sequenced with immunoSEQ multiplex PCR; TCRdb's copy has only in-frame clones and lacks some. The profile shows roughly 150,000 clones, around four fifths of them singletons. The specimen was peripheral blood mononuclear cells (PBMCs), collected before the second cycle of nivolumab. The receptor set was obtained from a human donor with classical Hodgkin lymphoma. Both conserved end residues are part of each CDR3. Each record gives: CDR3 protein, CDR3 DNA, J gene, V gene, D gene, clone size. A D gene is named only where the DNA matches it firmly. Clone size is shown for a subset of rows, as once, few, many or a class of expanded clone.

CASSVGPNEKLFF | TGTGCCAGCAGTGTCGGGCCGAATGAAAAACTGTTTTTT | TRBJ1-4 | TRBV2 | . | .
CASSIWGGTAEQYF | TGCGCCAGCAGCATATGGGGAGGGACGGCCGAGCAGTACTTC | TRBJ2-7 | TRBV5-1 | TRBD2 | .
CASSRGTGGNNEQFF | TGTGCCAGCAGCCGCGGGACAGGGGGAAACAATGAGCAGTTCTTC | TRBJ2-1 | TRBV2 | TRBD1 | few
CASKTGQGSYEQYF | TGTGCCAGCAAGACGGGACAGGGGTCCTACGAGCAGTACTTC | TRBJ2-7 | TRBV11-2 | TRBD1 | .
CASSYGQVSKLFF | TGTGCCAGCAGTTACGGGCAGGTTTCCAAGCTTTTCTTT | TRBJ1-1 | TRBV6-5 | . | .
CASSFSTGTSYEQYF | TGTGCCAGCAGTTTCTCCACGGGGACGTCCTACGAGCAGTACTTC | TRBJ2-7 | TRBV27 | . | .
CAISGWGKYEQYF | TGTGCCATCAGTGGCTGGGGTAAATACGAGCAGTACTTC | TRBJ2-7 | TRBV10-3 | . | .
CASASRRKRHQETQYF | TGTGCCAGCGCTTCTCGCAGAAAACGGCACCAAGAGACCCAGTACTTC | TRBJ2-5 | TRBV28 | . | .
CASSYEGKDTQYF | TGTGCCAGCAGCTATGAGGGGAAAGATACGCAGTATTTT | TRBJ2-3 | TRBV7-8 | . | .
CASSLSPADTGELFF | TGCGCCAGCAGCTTGAGTCCCGCTGACACCGGGGAGCTGTTTTTT | TRBJ2-2 | TRBV5-1 | . | .
CASSEAGNQPQHF | TGTGCCAGCAGTGAAGCCGGCAATCAGCCCCAGCATTTT | TRBJ1-5 | TRBV2 | . | .
CASSPETPLRLAGGFYEQYF | TGCGCCAGCAGCCCTGAGACACCCCTACGACTAGCGGGGGGTTTCTACGAGCAGTACTTC | TRBJ2-7 | TRBV4-1 | TRBD2 | .
CASSQTGDLNTEAFF | TGTGCCAGCAGCCAAACAGGGGATCTGAACACTGAAGCTTTCTTT | TRBJ1-1 | TRBV7-9 | TRBD1 | .
CATSRERPSGAYEQYF | TGTGCCACCAGCAGAGAAAGGCCTAGCGGGGCTTACGAGCAGTACTTC | TRBJ2-7 | TRBV15 | TRBD2 | .
CASSRWDRGPGELFF | TGCGCCAGCAGCCGTTGGGACAGGGGGCCCGGGGAGCTGTTTTTT | TRBJ2-2 | TRBV5-1 | TRBD1 | .
CASMTFGGGSPETQYF | TGTGCCAGCATGACCTTCGGCGGGGGTTCGCCTGAGACCCAGTACTTC | TRBJ2-5 | TRBV2 | TRBD2 | .
CASSLVTGAETQYF | TGTGCCAGCAGCTTAGTTACAGGGGCAGAGACCCAGTACTTC | TRBJ2-5 | TRBV7-2 | TRBD1 | .
CASSSTGTLYNEQFF | TGTGCCAGCAGCTCCACCGGGACCCTATACAATGAGCAGTTCTTC | TRBJ2-1 | TRBV7-9 | . | .
CASTPGDYGYTF | TGTGCCAGCACCCCCGGGGACTATGGCTACACCTTC | TRBJ1-2 | TRBV28 | . | .
CASSETNTDTQYF | TGTGCCAGCAGTGAGACAAACACAGATACGCAGTATTTT | TRBJ2-3 | TRBV25-1 | . | .
CASSLLGGQSNQPQHF | TGTGCCAGCAGTTTGTTGGGGGGCCAGTCTAATCAGCCCCAGCATTTT | TRBJ1-5 | TRBV28 | . | .
CASSYDRGRTEAFF | TGTGCCAGCAGTTACGACAGGGGGAGGACTGAAGCTTTCTTT | TRBJ1-1 | TRBV6-5 | TRBD1 | .
CASSYSAGAYGYTF | TGTGCCAGCAGTTACTCTGCGGGGGCCTATGGCTACACCTTC | TRBJ1-2 | TRBV6-5 | . | .
CASSELPDNAFF | TGTGCCAGCAGTGAACTACCGGATAACGCTTTCTTT | TRBJ1-1 | TRBV6-1 | . | .
CSVSMAGTGADQPQHF | TGCAGCGTTTCCATGGCCGGGACAGGGGCGGATCAGCCCCAGCATTTT | TRBJ1-5 | TRBV29-1 | TRBD1 | few
CAISEGHRAYGYTF | TGTGCCATCAGTGAAGGCCACAGGGCTTATGGCTACACCTTC | TRBJ1-2 | TRBV10-3 | . | .
CASRPGTLSYNEQFF | TGTGCCAGCAGGCCAGGGACACTATCCTACAATGAGCAGTTCTTC | TRBJ2-1 | TRBV6-5 | . | .
CASMRYADSNQPQHF | TGTGCCAGTATGAGGTACGCCGATAGCAATCAGCCCCAGCATTTT | TRBJ1-5 | TRBV19 | . | many
CASSLGVGHQETQYF | TGTGCCAGCAGTTTAGGGGTAGGACATCAAGAGACCCAGTACTTC | TRBJ2-5 | TRBV27 | . | .
CASRATNEKLFF | TGTGCCAGCAGGGCAACTAATGAAAAACTGTTTTTT | TRBJ1-4 | TRBV2 | . | .
CASSSDRGTDTQYF | TGTGCCAGTAGTAGCGACAGGGGCACAGATACGCAGTATTTT | TRBJ2-3 | TRBV19 | TRBD1 | .
CSVGKGTGIRGELFF | TGCAGCGTTGGAAAAGGGACAGGGATTCGGGGGGAGCTGTTTTTT | TRBJ2-2 | TRBV29-1 | TRBD1 | .
CASRVLQGNQPQHF | TGTGCCAGCAGGGTACTACAGGGGAATCAGCCCCAGCATTTT | TRBJ1-5 | TRBV6-4 | TRBD1 | few
CASSFGSGTDTQYF | TGTGCCAGCAGCTTCGGTAGCGGCACAGATACGCAGTATTTT | TRBJ2-3 | TRBV7-2 | . | .
CASSQERGRLSEEQYF | TGCGCCAGCAGCCAGGAGCGGGGAAGGCTTTCGGAGGAGCAGTACTTC | TRBJ2-7 | TRBV5-1 | TRBD2 | many
CASSPRPAGRAGELFF | TGTGCCAGCTCACCACGCCCAGCGGGACGGGCCGGGGAGCTGTTTTTT | TRBJ2-2 | TRBV18 | TRBD2 | .
CASSNTGGTNEKLFF | TGCGCCAGCAGCAACACAGGGGGCACTAATGAAAAACTGTTTTTT | TRBJ1-4 | TRBV5-1 | TRBD1 | .